Following are 7 T cell receptor beta chains from one sample sequenced in a study of blood T cell repertoires in COVID-19. Clones were sequenced by immunoSEQ multiplex PCR, and TCRdb holds only the in-frame ones, with some missing. The repertoire includes roughly 68,000 clones, over 75% of them detected once, and about 7% sits in the top ten. The sample taken for sequencing was peripheral blood. These receptors came from a man in his forties with COVID-19, enrolled during active disease.

This clone has only a few counts. The chain carries TRBV10-3 and TRBJ1-6; D is perhaps TRBD1 (5 bases). This CDR3 comprises 16 residues. The germline V gene has CDR1 ENHRY and CDR2 SYGVKD. Trimming removed 6 bases from V and 0 bases from J, with 12 bases in between. CDR3 region: CAIRGGASSYNSPLHF. CDR3 bases: TGTGCCATCAGAGGAGGGGCGAGCTCCTATAATTCACCCCTCCACTTT.

The J gene is TRBJ1-3, the V gene TRBV30; 10 nucleotides align to TRBD1. Trimming cost V 4 bases and J 0 bases; bases outside gene matches: 9. From germline, CDR1 is GTSNPN and CDR2 SVGIG (reference sequence). This CDR3 is 17 amino acids long. DNA for the CDR3: TGTGCCTGGAATTGGGGACAGGGGTCGAGCTCTGGAAACACCATATATTTT. Translated: CAWNWGQGSSSGNTIYF.

This clone has more than one count but fewer than ten. V is TRBV28 and J is TRBJ2-3; TRBD1 is a possible D gene (5 bases). Trimming cost V 3 bases and J 2 bases, with 21 bases left between them. The CDR3 spans 18 residues. In germline, CDR1 is MDHEN, CDR2 SYDVKM. In DNA, the CDR3 is TGTGCCAGCAGTTTGCGGCAGGAAGGGGCCCTTTCCACAGATACGCAGTATTTT. Translation gives CASSLRQEGALSTDTQYF.

J is TRBJ1-1 and V is TRBV2; TRBD1 matches 7 bases. The ends lost 7 bases at V and 2 bases at J; junction bases unmatched: 10. Germline CDR1 SNHLY, CDR2 FYNNEI. There are 15 residues in the CDR3. Here the CDR3 reads CASTPTGQANTEAFF. In nucleotides, the CDR3 is TGTGCCAGCACCCCGACAGGGCAAGCAAACACTGAAGCTTTCTTT. The variable domain in full, completed from reference TRBV2 and TRBJ1-1, reads EPEVTQTPSHQVTQMGQEVILRCVPISNHLYFYWYRQILGQKVEFLVSFYNNEISEKSEIFDDQFSVERPDGSNFTLKIRSTKLEDSAMYFCASTPTGQANTEAFFGQGTRLTVV.

This chain joins TRBV4-1 and TRBJ1-2, with D unresolved. Deletions cut 6 bases from V and 2 bases from J, with 10 bases between. This CDR3 is 13 amino acids long. CDR1 MGHRA and CDR2 YSYEKL come from the germline V gene. The CDR3 nucleotides are TGCGCCAGCAGACGGACTGGAAACTATGGCTACACCTTC. As protein: CASRRTGNYGYTF.

The chain couples TRBV5-1 to TRBJ2-1; tentative D call: TRBD1 (6 bases). The CDR3 has 15 residues. Per the germline V gene, CDR1 is SGHRS and CDR2 is YFSETQ. Trimming shortened V by 4 bases and J by 5 bases, and 16 bases separated the two germline ends. CDR3 sequence (DNA): TGCGCCAGCAGCCTCGGGACAACTCGGCACAATGAGCAGTTCTTC. Protein product: CASSLGTTRHNEQFF.

The CDR3 region has the DNA TGTGCCAGCACGGCGGGTTTTAGCTACGAGCAGTACTTC. This gives the protein CASTAGFSYEQYF. The chain has TRBV3-1 (or the pseudogene TRBV3-2) and TRBJ2-7, with a weak D call TRBD2 (5 bases). The germline V gene has CDR1 LGHDT and CDR2 YNNKEL (reference sequence). Trimming cost V 7 bases and J 3 bases, with 13 bases left between them. This CDR3 is 13 amino acids long.